These T cell receptor beta chains were read from a single sample in a study of blood T cell repertoires in COVID-19. TCRdb's copy holds only in-frame clones and misses some; the assay was immunoSEQ multiplex PCR. The sample lists about 180,000 clones, over 75% occurring once. The sample was PBMCs or T cells enriched from blood (not recorded which). The receptors derive from a human donor with acute COVID-19. The donor label of this sample is uncertain. Both conserved end residues are part of each CDR3. A D gene is named only where the DNA matches it firmly. Size values are once, few and many counts, or a class for expanded clones, and some rows have none.

D gene	J gene	V gene	clone size	CDR3 protein	CDR3 DNA
.	TRBJ1-4	TRBV7-9	.	CASSTPTGENEKLFF	TGTGCCAGCAGCACCCCGACCGGGGAGAATGAAAAACTGTTTTTT
TRBD1	TRBJ1-1	TRBV6-5	.	CASTKQGGTEAFF	TGTGCCAGCACAAAACAGGGGGGCACTGAAGCTTTCTTT
TRBD2	TRBJ2-3	TRBV10-1	.	CASSDPRGSGGTDTQYF	TGCGCCAGCAGTGACCCCCGGGGGAGCGGGGGTACAGATACGCAGTATTTT
.	TRBJ2-3	TRBV6-4	once	CASSDEGDTQYF	TGTGCCAGCAGTGACGAGGGAGATACGCAGTATTTT
.	TRBJ1-1	TRBV30	.	CAWSLQGRAEAFF	TGTGCCTGGAGTCTCCAGGGGAGGGCTGAAGCTTTCTTT
.	TRBJ2-3	TRBV3-1/TRBV3-2	.	CASSQAFRKDTQYF	TGTGCCAGCAGCCAAGCGTTCAGGAAAGATACGCAGTATTTT
TRBD1	TRBJ1-1	TRBV11-1	.	CASSKTGGSTEAFF	TGTGCCAGCAGCAAGACAGGGGGTAGCACTGAAGCTTTCTTT
.	TRBJ1-2	TRBV28	.	CASTLGADGYTF	TGTGCCAGCACCCTGGGGGCCGATGGCTACACCTTC
TRBD1	TRBJ1-4	TRBV6-5	.	CASRPTGTNEKLFF	TGTGCCAGCAGACCGACAGGGACTAATGAAAAACTGTTTTTT
.	TRBJ2-2	TRBV6-5	.	CASSSRQANTGELFF	TGTGCCAGCAGTTCTCGACAGGCGAACACCGGGGAGCTGTTTTTT
.	TRBJ2-2	TRBV30	.	CAWSGGFSTGELFF	TGTGCCTGGAGCGGAGGCTTTAGCACCGGGGAGCTGTTTTTT
.	TRBJ1-3	TRBV5-1	.	CASSSGGGRGNTIYF	TGCGCCAGCAGCTCGGGCGGGGGGCGCGGAAACACCATATATTTT
.	TRBJ2-2	TRBV11-3	.	CASSGQVTGELFF	TGTGCCAGCAGCGGTCAGGTCACCGGGGAGCTGTTTTTT
TRBD1	TRBJ2-7	TRBV5-4	.	CASSLRQGAEEQYF	TGTGCCAGCAGCTTGAGGCAGGGGGCGGAGGAGCAGTACTTC
.	TRBJ2-1	TRBV2	.	CASSDNRDFANEQFF	TGTGCCAGCAGTGATAACCGGGATTTCGCCAATGAGCAGTTCTTC
.	TRBJ1-2	TRBV5-5	.	CASSSVGVNYGYTF	TGTGCCAGCAGCTCGGTCGGGGTCAACTATGGCTACACCTTC
.	TRBJ1-1	TRBV5-6	.	CASSSRPGANTEAFF	TGTGCCAGCAGCTCCAGACCTGGGGCGAACACTGAAGCTTTCTTT
TRBD1	TRBJ1-2	TRBV4-3	.	CASSQRDRRYGYTF	TGCGCCAGCAGCCAGAGGGACAGGCGCTATGGCTACACCTTC
.	TRBJ2-1	TRBV28	.	CATGDEQFF	TGTGCCACCGGGGATGAGCAGTTCTTC
TRBD1	TRBJ1-1	TRBV4-3	few	CASSQDWGTGTFFEAFF	TGCGCCAGCAGCCAAGATTGGGGGACAGGGACGTTTTTTGAAGCTTTCTTT
.	TRBJ2-7	TRBV5-4	.	CASRPWVSDEQYF	TGTGCCAGCAGACCCTGGGTTAGCGACGAGCAGTACTTC